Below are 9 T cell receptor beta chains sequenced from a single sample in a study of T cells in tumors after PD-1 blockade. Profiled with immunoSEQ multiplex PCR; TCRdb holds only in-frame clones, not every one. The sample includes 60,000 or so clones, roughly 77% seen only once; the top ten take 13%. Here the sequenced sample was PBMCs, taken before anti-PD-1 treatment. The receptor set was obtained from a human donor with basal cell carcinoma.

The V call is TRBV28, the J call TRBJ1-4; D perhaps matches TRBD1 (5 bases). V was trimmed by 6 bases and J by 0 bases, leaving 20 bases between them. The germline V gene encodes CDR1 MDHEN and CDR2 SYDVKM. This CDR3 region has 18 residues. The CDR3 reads CASSKITGAFATNEKLFF. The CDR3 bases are TGTGCCAGCAGCAAGATAACCGGGGCCTTTGCAACTAATGAAAAACTGTTTTTT.

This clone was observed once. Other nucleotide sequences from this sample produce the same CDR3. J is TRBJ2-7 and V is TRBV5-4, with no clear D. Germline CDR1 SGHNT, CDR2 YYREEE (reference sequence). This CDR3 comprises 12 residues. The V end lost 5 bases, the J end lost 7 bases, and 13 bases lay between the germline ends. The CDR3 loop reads CASSHELGEQYF. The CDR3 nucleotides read TGTGCCAGCAGTCATGAGCTCGGTGAGCAGTACTTC.

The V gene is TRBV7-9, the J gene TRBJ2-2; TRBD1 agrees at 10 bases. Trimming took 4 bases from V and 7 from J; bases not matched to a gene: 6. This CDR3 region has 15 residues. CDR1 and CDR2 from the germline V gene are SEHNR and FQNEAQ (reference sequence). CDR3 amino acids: CASSSGQGKIGELFF. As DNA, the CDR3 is TGTGCCAGCAGCTCGGGACAGGGGAAGATCGGGGAGCTGTTTTTT.

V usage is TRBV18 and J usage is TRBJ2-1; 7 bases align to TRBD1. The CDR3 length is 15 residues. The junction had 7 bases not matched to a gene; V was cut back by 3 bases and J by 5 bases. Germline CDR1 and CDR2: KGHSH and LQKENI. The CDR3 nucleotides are TGTGCCAGCTCACCCCGACAGGGTAGCGACAATGAGCAGTTCTTC. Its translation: CASSPRQGSDNEQFF.

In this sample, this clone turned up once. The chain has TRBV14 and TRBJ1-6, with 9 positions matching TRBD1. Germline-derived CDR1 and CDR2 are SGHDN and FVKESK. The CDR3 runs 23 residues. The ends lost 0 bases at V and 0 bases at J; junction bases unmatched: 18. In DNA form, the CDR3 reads TGTGCCAGCAGCCAAGACCGTAGGACAGGGGAAAATCGTCGGAGCTCCTATAATTCACCCCTCCACTTT. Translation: CASSQDRRTGENRRSSYNSPLHF.

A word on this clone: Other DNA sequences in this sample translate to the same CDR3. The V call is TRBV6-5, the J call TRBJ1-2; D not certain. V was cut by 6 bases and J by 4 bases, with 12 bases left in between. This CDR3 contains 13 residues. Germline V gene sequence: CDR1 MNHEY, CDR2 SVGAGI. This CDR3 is CASSYGWGYGYTF. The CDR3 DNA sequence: TGTGCCAGCAGCTATGGCTGGGGCTATGGCTACACCTTC.

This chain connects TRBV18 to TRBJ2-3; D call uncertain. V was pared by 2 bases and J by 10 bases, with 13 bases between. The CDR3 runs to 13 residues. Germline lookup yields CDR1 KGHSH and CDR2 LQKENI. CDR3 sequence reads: CASSPNKPLPQYF. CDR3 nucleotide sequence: TGTGCCAGCTCACCAAATAAACCCCTTCCGCAGTATTTT.

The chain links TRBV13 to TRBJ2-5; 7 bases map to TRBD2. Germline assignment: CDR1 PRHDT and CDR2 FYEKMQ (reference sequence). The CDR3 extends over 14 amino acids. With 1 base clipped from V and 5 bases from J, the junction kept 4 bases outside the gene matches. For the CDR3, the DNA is TGTGCCAGCAGCTTAGCGGGAGGAATGGAGACCCAGTACTTC. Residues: CASSLAGGMETQYF.

Written as DNA, the CDR3 is TGCGCCAGCAGCGTACAGGGGTCGGGCTACGAGCAGTACTTC. It codes for CASSVQGSGYEQYF. This sequence joins TRBV5-1 and TRBJ2-7; 7 bases align to TRBD1. The CDR3 runs 14 residues. V gave up 4 bases and J gave up 3 bases; unmatched junction bases: 7. CDR1 and CDR2 (germline): SGHRS, YFSETQ.